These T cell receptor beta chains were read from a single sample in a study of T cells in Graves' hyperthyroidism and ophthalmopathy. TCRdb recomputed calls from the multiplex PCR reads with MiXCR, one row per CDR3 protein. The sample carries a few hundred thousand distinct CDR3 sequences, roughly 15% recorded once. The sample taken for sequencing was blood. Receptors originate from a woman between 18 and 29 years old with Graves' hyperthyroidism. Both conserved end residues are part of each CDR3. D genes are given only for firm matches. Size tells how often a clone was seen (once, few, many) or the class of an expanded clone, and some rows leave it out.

CASSYSIYWTGGETQYF	TGTGCCAGCAGTTACTCGATTTATTGGACAGGGGGAGAGACCCAGTACTTC	TRBV6-5	TRBJ2-5	many	TRBD1
CASSYLRTGISYNEQFF	TGTGCCAGCAGTTACTTGCGGACAGGGATCTCCTACAATGAGCAGTTCTTC	TRBV6-2/TRBV6-3	TRBJ2-1	many	TRBD1
CASSTPPGQGSGGYTF	TGTGCCAGCAGCACGCCACCGGGACAGGGTAGCGGTGGCTACACCTTC	TRBV7-9	TRBJ1-2	.	TRBD1
CASSLNGAGGYGYTF	TGTGCCAGCAGCCTTAACGGGGCAGGGGGGTATGGCTACACCTTC	TRBV7-2	TRBJ1-2	many	TRBD1
CASSEGGLSNSPLHF	TGTGCCAGCAGTGAAGGAGGGCTTAGTAATTCACCCCTCCACTTT	TRBV6-1	TRBJ1-6	many	.
CASGDRVDEQYF	TGTGCCAGCGGGGACAGAGTAGACGAGCAGTACTTC	TRBV2	TRBJ2-7	many	TRBD1
CASSSTGKGEAFF	TGTGCCAGCAGTTCGACAGGGAAGGGGGAAGCTTTCTTT	TRBV7-3	TRBJ1-1	.	TRBD1
CASTLSGASSGNTIYF	TGCGCCAGCACCCTTTCAGGGGCCAGCTCTGGAAACACCATATATTTT	TRBV4-1	TRBJ1-3	few	.
CASSGTGFYNEQFF	TGTGCCAGCAGCGGTACAGGGTTCTACAATGAGCAGTTCTTC	TRBV9	TRBJ2-1	.	.
CATSRGSSQYF	TGTGCCACCAGCCGAGGGTCTAGCCAGTACTTC	TRBV15	TRBJ2-5	.	.
CASSPRHNTEAFF	TGTGCCAGCAGCCCCCGACATAACACTGAAGCTTTCTTT	TRBV7-8	TRBJ1-1	many	.
CASSLGTYEQYF	TGTGCCAGCAGCTTAGGGACCTACGAGCAGTACTTC	TRBV12-3/TRBV12-4	TRBJ2-7	many	.
CSARDWGGSVNEQFF	TGCAGTGCTAGAGATTGGGGCGGGAGCGTCAATGAGCAGTTCTTC	TRBV20-1	TRBJ2-1	.	TRBD2
CASSLALRGQVYGYTF	TGTGCCAGCAGTTTAGCGCTTCGGGGGCAGGTCTATGGCTACACCTTC	TRBV12-3/TRBV12-4	TRBJ1-2	.	.
CASRQGSSTDTQYF	TGCGCCAGCAGGCAGGGTTCTAGCACAGATACGCAGTATTTT	TRBV5-1	TRBJ2-3	few	.
CSAGDSSNQPQHF	TGCAGTGCTGGTGACTCTAGCAATCAGCCCCAGCATTTT	TRBV20-1	TRBJ1-5	.	.
CASSLSLPGTYGYTF	TGCGCCAGCAGCTTGTCTTTGCCGGGGACATATGGCTACACCTTC	TRBV5-1	TRBJ1-2	few	.
CASSLVKKNIQYF	TGTGCCAGCAGTTTAGTTAAGAAAAACATTCAGTACTTC	TRBV12-3/TRBV12-4	TRBJ2-4	many	.
CASSEAMGKQYF	TGTGCCAGCAGTGAAGCGATGGGGAAGCAGTACTTC	TRBV6-1	TRBJ2-7	many	.
CSARPSRGTSAAKNIQYF	TGCAGTGCTAGACCCTCACGCGGGACTAGCGCAGCCAAAAACATTCAGTACTTC	TRBV20-1	TRBJ2-4	many	TRBD2
CASSHWAEAFF	TGTGCCAGCAGCCACTGGGCTGAAGCTTTCTTT	TRBV16	TRBJ1-1	many	.
CASSFPPGQGPYEQYF	TGTGCCAGCAGTTTCCCTCCTGGACAGGGTCCCTACGAGCAGTACTTC	TRBV28	TRBJ2-7	many	TRBD1
CASSLSGGRMHGYTF	TGTGCCAGCAGTTTAAGCGGCGGCAGGATGCATGGCTACACCTTC	TRBV28	TRBJ1-2	many	.
CSGDTSYEQYF	TGCAGTGGTGACACCTCCTACGAGCAGTACTTC	TRBV20-1	TRBJ2-7	few	.
CASSQSGGDTQYF	TGTGCCAGCAGCCAATCGGGGGGAGATACGCAGTATTTT	TRBV3-1	TRBJ2-3	few	TRBD2
CASSFLGQGSYEQYF	TGTGCCAGCAGTTTTCTGGGACAGGGGAGCTACGAGCAGTACTTC	TRBV27	TRBJ2-7	many	TRBD1
CASSFSTGQYSNQPQHF	TGTGCCAGCAGTTTTTCCACGGGACAATATAGCAATCAGCCCCAGCATTTT	TRBV28	TRBJ1-5	few	.
CASTQTGSMNTEAFF	TGTGCCAGCACCCAGACAGGGTCGATGAACACTGAAGCTTTCTTT	TRBV12-3/TRBV12-4	TRBJ1-1	.	TRBD1
CASSVGLAADNEQFF	TGTGCCAGCAGCGTAGGACTAGCGGCGGACAATGAGCAGTTCTTC	TRBV9	TRBJ2-1	.	TRBD2
CASSPVERQETQYF	TGTGCCAGCTCACCAGTAGAGAGACAAGAGACCCAGTACTTC	TRBV18	TRBJ2-5	many	.
CASSPGDYEQYF	TGTGCCAGCAGTCCAGGGGACTACGAGCAGTACTTC	TRBV12-3/TRBV12-4	TRBJ2-7	many	.
CASRPQRANYNEQFF	TGTGCCAGCAGGCCCCAGCGGGCCAACTACAATGAGCAGTTCTTC	TRBV28	TRBJ2-1	many	.
CASSPGTAAQETQYF	TGTGCCAGCAGCCCAGGGACAGCCGCGCAAGAGACCCAGTACTTC	TRBV7-9	TRBJ2-5	many	TRBD1
CAISDRTSDNEQFF	TGTGCCATCAGTGACCGGACTAGTGATAATGAGCAGTTCTTC	TRBV10-3	TRBJ2-1	.	TRBD2
CASSPLAGNSYNEQFF	TGTGCCAGCAGCCCCCTAGCGGGGAACTCCTACAATGAGCAGTTCTTC	TRBV7-2	TRBJ2-1	many	TRBD2
CASSFSRRANTEAFF	TGTGCCAGCAGTTTTAGTCGGAGGGCGAACACTGAAGCTTTCTTT	TRBV12-3/TRBV12-4	TRBJ1-1	many	.
CASCTMGLAYQETQYF	TGTGCCAGCTGCACCATGGGACTAGCGTACCAAGAGACCCAGTACTTC	TRBV7-8	TRBJ2-5	many	TRBD2
CPWAVDYEQYF	TGTCCCTGGGCGGTGGACTACGAGCAGTACTTC	TRBV30	TRBJ2-7	few	.
CASSLVVGLMYEQFF	TGTGCCAGCAGCTTAGTGGTGGGGTTGATGTATGAGCAGTTCTTC	TRBV7-8	TRBJ2-1	.	.
CSVGNYNEQFF	TGCAGCGTTGGCAACTACAATGAGCAGTTCTTC	TRBV29-1	TRBJ2-1	.	.
CASSLGTGGTGELFF	TGTGCCAGCAGCTTGGGTACAGGGGGCACCGGGGAGCTGTTTTTT	TRBV5-8	TRBJ2-2	many	TRBD1
CSARGQEYGYTF	TGCAGTGCTAGAGGACAGGAGTATGGCTACACCTTC	TRBV20-1	TRBJ1-2	many	.
CASSVGEEVRGGDTEAFF	TGTGCCAGCAGCGTAGGTGAGGAGGTGCGAGGAGGGGACACTGAAGCTTTCTTT	TRBV9	TRBJ1-1	.	.
CASSRTRDRGPYIEAFF	TGTGCCAGCAGTAGGACCAGGGACAGGGGCCCCTATATTGAAGCTTTCTTT	TRBV6-1	TRBJ1-1	few	TRBD1
CASSLSRQSEQYF	TGTGCCAGCAGCTTAAGTCGACAGTCCGAGCAGTACTTC	TRBV7-3	TRBJ2-7	many	.
CASSSAGTVRFEAFF	TGTGCCAGCAGTTCAGCCGGGACAGTGAGATTTGAAGCTTTCTTT	TRBV28	TRBJ1-1	.	TRBD1
CASSLGWAGGSREQYF	TGTGCCAGCAGCTTAGGTTGGGCGGGAGGGTCTCGCGAGCAGTACTTC	TRBV7-2	TRBJ2-7	many	TRBD2
CASSPGTAYSYEQYF	TGTGCCAGCTCACCCGGGACAGCATATTCCTACGAGCAGTACTTC	TRBV18	TRBJ2-7	many	TRBD1
CASSTTGGPNTEAFF	TGTGCCAGCAGTACTACAGGGGGCCCGAACACTGAAGCTTTCTTT	TRBV7-3	TRBJ1-1	many	TRBD1
CASSGTVQETQYF	TGTGCCAGCAGCGGGACAGTCCAAGAGACCCAGTACTTC	TRBV6-1	TRBJ2-5	many	TRBD1
CASSSWTSENSYEQYF	TGTGCCAGCAGCTCGTGGACTAGCGAAAACTCCTACGAGCAGTACTTC	TRBV7-2	TRBJ2-7	many	TRBD2
CASSPGLTEETQYF	TGCGCCAGCAGCCCCGGACTAACTGAAGAGACCCAGTACTTC	TRBV5-1	TRBJ2-5	many	.
CASSHRGVGSYEQYF	TGTGCCAGCAGTCATCGGGGGGTAGGATCCTACGAGCAGTACTTC	TRBV28	TRBJ2-7	many	TRBD2
CASSLQPTATGELFF	TGCGCCAGCAGCCTCCAACCAACTGCCACCGGGGAGCTGTTTTTT	TRBV5-1	TRBJ2-2	.	.
CASSLGPGLAANTGELFF	TGTGCCAGCAGCTTAGGACCGGGACTAGCCGCGAACACCGGGGAGCTGTTTTTT	TRBV7-8	TRBJ2-2	.	TRBD2
CASSLGRVARTEAFF	TGCGCCAGCAGCTTGGGTAGGGTAGCGAGGACTGAAGCTTTCTTT	TRBV5-1	TRBJ1-1	many	.
CSASYRADYEQYF	TGCAGTGCTAGCTACAGGGCAGACTACGAGCAGTACTTC	TRBV20-1	TRBJ2-7	many	.